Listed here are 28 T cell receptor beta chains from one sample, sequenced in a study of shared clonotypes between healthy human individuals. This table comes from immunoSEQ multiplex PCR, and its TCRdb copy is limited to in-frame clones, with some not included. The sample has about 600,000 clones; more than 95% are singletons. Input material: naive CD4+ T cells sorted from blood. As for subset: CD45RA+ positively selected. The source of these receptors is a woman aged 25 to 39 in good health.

The CDR3 is CASSHKGSRDGLTGELFF. CDR3 nucleotides: TGCGCCAGCAGCCACAAGGGAAGCCGGGACGGACTCACCGGGGAGCTGTTTTTT. The J gene is TRBJ2-2, the V gene TRBV4-1; D possibly matches TRBD1 or TRBD2 (5 bases each). V shed 3 bases and J shed 4 bases, with 21 bases lying between them. In germline, CDR1 is MGHRA, CDR2 YSYEKL. The CDR3 sequence is 18 residues long.

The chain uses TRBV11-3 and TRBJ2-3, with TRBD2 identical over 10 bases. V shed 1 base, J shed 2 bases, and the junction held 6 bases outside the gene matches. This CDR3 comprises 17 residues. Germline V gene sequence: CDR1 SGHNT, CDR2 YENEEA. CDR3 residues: CASSLAATSGITDTQYF. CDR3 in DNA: TGTGCCAGCAGCTTAGCTGCAACTAGCGGGATCACAGATACGCAGTATTTT. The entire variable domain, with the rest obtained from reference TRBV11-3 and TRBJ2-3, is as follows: EAGVVQSPRYKIIEKKQPVAFWCNPISGHNTLYWYLQNLGQGPELLIRYENEEAVDDSQLPKDRFSAERLKGVDSTLKIQPAELGDSAVYLCASSLAATSGITDTQYFGPGTRLTVL.

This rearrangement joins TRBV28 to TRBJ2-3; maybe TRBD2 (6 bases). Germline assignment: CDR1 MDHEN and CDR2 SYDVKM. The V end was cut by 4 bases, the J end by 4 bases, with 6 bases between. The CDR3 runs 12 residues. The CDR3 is CASSWGADTQYF. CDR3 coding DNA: TGTGCCAGCAGTTGGGGGGCAGATACGCAGTATTTT. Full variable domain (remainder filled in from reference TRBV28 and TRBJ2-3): DVKVTQSSRYLVKRTGEKVFLECVQDMDHENMFWYRQDPGLGLRLIYFSYDVKMKEKGDIPEGYSVSREKKERFSLILESASTNQTSMYLCASSWGADTQYFGPGTRLTVL.

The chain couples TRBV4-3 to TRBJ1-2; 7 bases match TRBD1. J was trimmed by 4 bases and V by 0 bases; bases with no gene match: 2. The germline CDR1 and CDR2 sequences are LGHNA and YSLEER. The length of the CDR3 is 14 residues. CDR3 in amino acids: CASSQEAGGYGYTF. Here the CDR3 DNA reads TGCGCCAGCAGCCAAGAGGCAGGGGGCTATGGCTACACCTTC.

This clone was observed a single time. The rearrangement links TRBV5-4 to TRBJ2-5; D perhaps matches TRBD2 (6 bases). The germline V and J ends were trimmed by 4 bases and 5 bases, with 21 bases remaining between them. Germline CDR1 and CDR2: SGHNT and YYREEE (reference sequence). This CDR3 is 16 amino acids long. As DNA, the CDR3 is TGTGCCAGCAGCGTGGACCTTGGGAGGCCGGGGGAGACCCAGTACTTC. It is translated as CASSVDLGRPGETQYF.

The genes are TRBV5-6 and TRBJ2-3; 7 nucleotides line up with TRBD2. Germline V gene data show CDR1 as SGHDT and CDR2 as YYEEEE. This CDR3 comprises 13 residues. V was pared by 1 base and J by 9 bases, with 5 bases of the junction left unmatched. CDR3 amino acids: CASSLSSGLTQYF. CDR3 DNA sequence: TGTGCCAGCAGCTTGTCTAGCGGTTTGACGCAGTATTTT.

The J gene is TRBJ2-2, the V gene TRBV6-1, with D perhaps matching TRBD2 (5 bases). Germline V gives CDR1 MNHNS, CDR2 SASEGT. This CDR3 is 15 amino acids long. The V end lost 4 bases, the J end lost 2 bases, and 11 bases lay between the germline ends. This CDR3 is CASSAGFFNTGELFF. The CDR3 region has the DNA TGTGCCAGCAGTGCGGGATTCTTTAACACCGGGGAGCTGTTTTTT.

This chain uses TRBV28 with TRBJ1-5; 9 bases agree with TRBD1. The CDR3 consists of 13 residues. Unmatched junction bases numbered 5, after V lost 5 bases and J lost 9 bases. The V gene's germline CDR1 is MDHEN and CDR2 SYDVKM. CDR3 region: CASSGQGRGPQHF. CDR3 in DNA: TGTGCCAGCAGTGGACAGGGGCGTGGGCCCCAGCATTTT.

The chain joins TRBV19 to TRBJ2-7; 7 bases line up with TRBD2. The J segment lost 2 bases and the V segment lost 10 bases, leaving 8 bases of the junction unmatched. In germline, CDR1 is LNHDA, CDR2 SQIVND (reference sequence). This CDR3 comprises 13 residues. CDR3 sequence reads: CATAQSGAYEQYF. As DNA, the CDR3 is TGTGCCACCGCTCAGAGCGGGGCCTACGAGCAGTACTTC. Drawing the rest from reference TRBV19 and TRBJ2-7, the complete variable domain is DGGITQSPKYLFRKEGQNVTLSCEQNLNHDAMYWYRQDPGQGLRLIYYSQIVNDFQKGDIAEGYSVSREKKESFPLTVTSAQKNPTAFYLCATAQSGAYEQYFGPGTRLTVT.

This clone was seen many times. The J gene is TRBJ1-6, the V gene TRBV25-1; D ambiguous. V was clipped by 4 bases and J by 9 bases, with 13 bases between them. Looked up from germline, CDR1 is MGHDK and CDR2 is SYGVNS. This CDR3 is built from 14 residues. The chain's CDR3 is CASSGMSGGSPLHF. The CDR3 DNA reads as TGTGCCAGCAGTGGGATGAGTGGCGGTTCACCCCTCCACTTT.

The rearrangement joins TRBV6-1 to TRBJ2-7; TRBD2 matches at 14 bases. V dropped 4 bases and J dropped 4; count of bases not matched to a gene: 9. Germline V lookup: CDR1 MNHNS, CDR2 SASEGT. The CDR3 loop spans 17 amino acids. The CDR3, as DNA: TGTGCCAGCAGTGTGGGGACTAGCGGGAGTGGGGGTTACGAGCAGTACTTC. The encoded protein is CASSVGTSGSGGYEQYF.

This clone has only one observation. In DNA, the CDR3 is TGTGCCAGCAGCCAAGGGACAGGGTGGTCGGGGAACACTGAAGCTTTCTTT. Translation gives CASSQGTGWSGNTEAFF. V is TRBV7-8 and J is TRBJ1-1, with 9 bases matching TRBD1. In germline, CDR1 is SGHVS, CDR2 FQNEAQ. The CDR3 totals 17 residues. Trimming cost V 5 bases and J 1 base; bases outside gene matches: 11.

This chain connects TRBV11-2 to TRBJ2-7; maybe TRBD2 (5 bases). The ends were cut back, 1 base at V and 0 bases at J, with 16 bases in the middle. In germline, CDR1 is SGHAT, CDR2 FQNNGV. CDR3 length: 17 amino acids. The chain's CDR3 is CASSLVLSDSRSYEQYF. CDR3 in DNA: TGTGCCAGCAGCTTAGTCCTTAGCGACTCCCGCTCCTACGAGCAGTACTTC. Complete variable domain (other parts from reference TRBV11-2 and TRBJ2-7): EAGVAQSPRYKIIEKRQSVAFWCNPISGHATLYWYQQILGQGPKLLIQFQNNGVVDDSQLPKDRFSAERLKGVDSTLKIQPAKLEDSAVYLCASSLVLSDSRSYEQYFGPGTRLTVT.

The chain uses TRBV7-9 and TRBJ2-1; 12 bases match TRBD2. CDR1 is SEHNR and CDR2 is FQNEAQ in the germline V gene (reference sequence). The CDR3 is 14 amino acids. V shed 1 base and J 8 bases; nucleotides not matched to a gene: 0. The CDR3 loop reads CASSLGLAGDEQFF. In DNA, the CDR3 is TGTGCCAGCAGCTTAGGACTAGCGGGAGATGAGCAGTTCTTC.

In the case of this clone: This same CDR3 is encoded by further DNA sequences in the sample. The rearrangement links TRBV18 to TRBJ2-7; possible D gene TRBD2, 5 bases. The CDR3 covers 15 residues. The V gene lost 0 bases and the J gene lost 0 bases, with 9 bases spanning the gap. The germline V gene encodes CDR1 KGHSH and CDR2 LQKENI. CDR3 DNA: TGTGCCAGCTCACCACCGGGTCGGGACTCCTACGAGCAGTACTTC. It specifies CASSPPGRDSYEQYF.

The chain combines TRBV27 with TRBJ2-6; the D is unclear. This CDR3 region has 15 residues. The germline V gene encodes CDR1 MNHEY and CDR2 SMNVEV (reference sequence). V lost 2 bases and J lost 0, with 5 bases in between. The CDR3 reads CASSLTLSGANVLTF. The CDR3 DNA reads TGTGCCAGCAGTTTAACCCTCTCTGGGGCCAACGTCCTGACTTTC.

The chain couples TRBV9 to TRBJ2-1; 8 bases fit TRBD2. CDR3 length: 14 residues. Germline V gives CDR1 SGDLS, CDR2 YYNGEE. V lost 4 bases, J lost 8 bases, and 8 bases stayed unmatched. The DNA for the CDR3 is TGTGCCAGCAGCATGAGCGGGAGTAGCGATGAGCAGTTCTTC. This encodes CASSMSGSSDEQFF. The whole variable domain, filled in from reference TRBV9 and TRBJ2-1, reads DSGVTQTPKHLITATGQRVTLRCSPRSGDLSVYWYQQSLDQGLQFLIQYYNGEERAKGNILERFSAQQFPDLHSELNLSSLELGDSALYFCASSMSGSSDEQFFGPGTRLTVL.

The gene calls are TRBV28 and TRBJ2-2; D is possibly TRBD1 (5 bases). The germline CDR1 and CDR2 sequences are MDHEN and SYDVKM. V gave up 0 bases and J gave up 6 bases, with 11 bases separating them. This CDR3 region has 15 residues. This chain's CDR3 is CASSLWAGFSGELFF. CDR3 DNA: TGTGCCAGCAGTTTATGGGCAGGGTTTTCCGGGGAGCTGTTTTTT.

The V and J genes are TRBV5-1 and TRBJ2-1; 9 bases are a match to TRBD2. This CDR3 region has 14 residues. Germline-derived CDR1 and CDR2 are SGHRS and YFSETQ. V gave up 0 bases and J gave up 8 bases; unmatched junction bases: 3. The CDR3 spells CASSLGSGRHEQFF. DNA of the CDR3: TGCGCCAGCAGCTTGGGTAGCGGGAGACATGAGCAGTTCTTC. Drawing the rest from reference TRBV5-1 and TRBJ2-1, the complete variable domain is KAGVTQTPRYLIKTRGQQVTLSCSPISGHRSVSWYQQTPGQGLQFLFEYFSETQRNKGNFPGRFSGRQFSNSRSEMNVSTLELGDSALYLCASSLGSGRHEQFFGPGTRLTVL.

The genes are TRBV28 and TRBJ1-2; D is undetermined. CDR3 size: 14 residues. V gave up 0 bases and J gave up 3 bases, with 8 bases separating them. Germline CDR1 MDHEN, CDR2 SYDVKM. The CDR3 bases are TGTGCCAGCAGTTTATGGGCCGTCGACTATGGCTACACCTTC. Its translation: CASSLWAVDYGYTF.

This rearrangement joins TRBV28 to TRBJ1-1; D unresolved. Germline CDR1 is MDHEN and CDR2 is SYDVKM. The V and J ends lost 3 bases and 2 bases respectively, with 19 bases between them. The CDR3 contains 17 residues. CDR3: CASSFGSGNWGNTEAFF. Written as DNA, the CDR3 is TGTGCCAGCAGTTTTGGGTCCGGTAACTGGGGAAACACTGAAGCTTTCTTT.

CDR3 region: CASSEISGSAEAFF. CDR3 nucleotides: TGTGCCAGCAGTGAAATCTCGGGTTCTGCTGAAGCTTTCTTT. The genes are TRBV6-1 and TRBJ1-1, with D unresolved. The V and J ends lost 2 bases and 6 bases respectively, with 13 bases between them. From germline, CDR1 is MNHNS and CDR2 SASEGT. The CDR3 runs to 14 residues.

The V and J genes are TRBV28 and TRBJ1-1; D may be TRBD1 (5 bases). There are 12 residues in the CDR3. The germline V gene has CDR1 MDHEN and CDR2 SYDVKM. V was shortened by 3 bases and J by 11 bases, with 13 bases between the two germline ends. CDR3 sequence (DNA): TGTGCCAGCAGTTTGGCAGGGACGGCTGCTTTCTTT. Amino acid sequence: CASSLAGTAAFF.

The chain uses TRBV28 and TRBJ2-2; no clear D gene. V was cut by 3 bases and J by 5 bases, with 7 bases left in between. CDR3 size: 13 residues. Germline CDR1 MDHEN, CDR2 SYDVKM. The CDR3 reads CASSFRNTGELFF. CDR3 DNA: TGTGCCAGCAGTTTCCGTAATACCGGGGAGCTGTTTTTT.

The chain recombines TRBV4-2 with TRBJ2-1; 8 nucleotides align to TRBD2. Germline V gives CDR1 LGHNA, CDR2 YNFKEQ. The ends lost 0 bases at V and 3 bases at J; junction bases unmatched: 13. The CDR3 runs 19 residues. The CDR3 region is CASSQEAPRLAPNYNEQFF. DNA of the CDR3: TGTGCCAGCAGCCAAGAAGCCCCTCGACTAGCGCCAAACTACAATGAGCAGTTCTTC.

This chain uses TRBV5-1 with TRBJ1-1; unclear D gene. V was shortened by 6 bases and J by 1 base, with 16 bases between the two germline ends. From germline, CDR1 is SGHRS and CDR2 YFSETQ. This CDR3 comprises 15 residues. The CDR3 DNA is TGCGCCAGCACTCCCTTGCTGCCAGGGAACACTGAAGCTTTCTTT. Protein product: CASTPLLPGNTEAFF.

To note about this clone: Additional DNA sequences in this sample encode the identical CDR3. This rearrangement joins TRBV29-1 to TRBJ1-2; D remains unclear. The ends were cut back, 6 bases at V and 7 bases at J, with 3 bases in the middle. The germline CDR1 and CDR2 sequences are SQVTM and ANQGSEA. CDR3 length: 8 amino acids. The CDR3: CSVGGYTF. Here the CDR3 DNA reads TGCAGCGTAGGTGGCTACACCTTC.

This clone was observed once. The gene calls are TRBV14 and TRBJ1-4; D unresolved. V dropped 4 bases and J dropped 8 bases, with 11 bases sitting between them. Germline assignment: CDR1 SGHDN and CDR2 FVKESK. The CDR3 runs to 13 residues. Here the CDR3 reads CASSRDGGEKLFF. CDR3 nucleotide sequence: TGTGCCAGCAGCCGCGACGGAGGGGAAAAACTGTTTTTT.